The 24 T cell receptor beta chains below come from one sample, sequenced in a study of T-cell memory formation after mild COVID-19. MiXCR was run by TCRdb on the 5' RACE reads, yielding one entry per CDR3 protein. Among 150,000 to 200,000 distinct CDR3 sequences listed, approximately 16% were seen once. Sequencing was done on a sample of PBMCs or a T cell subset sorted from them (not recorded which). The receptors stem from an adult woman who had mild COVID-19 (a few samples of this study predate the infection). Cell type and time point are not known.

Many counts were recorded for this clonotype. The J gene is TRBJ2-3, the V gene TRBV7-2; 9 bases are shared with TRBD2. Germline V CDR1 and CDR2: SGHTA, FQGNSA. There are 14 residues in the CDR3. Trimming took 4 bases from V and 6 from J; bases not matched to a gene: 5. The CDR3 DNA reads TGTGCCAGCAGCTATAGCGGGAGAAGGGATACGCAGTATTTT. This codes for CASSYSGRRDTQYF.

This clonotype was seen many times. The chain uses TRBV12-3 or TRBV12-4 and TRBJ2-1; the match to TRBD2 covers 7 bases. This CDR3 has 15 residues. Trimming took 3 bases from V and 7 from J; bases not matched to a gene: 9. The DNA of the CDR3 is TGTGCCAGCAGTTTGGGCGGGAGTGTACAGAATGAGCAGTTCTTC. This gives the protein CASSLGGSVQNEQFF.

V usage is TRBV6-1 and J usage is TRBJ2-2; D not certain. Germline CDR1 MNHNS, CDR2 SASEGT. The germline V and J ends were trimmed by 4 bases and 5 bases, with 8 bases remaining between them. The CDR3 is 13 amino acids. CDR3 in DNA: TGTGCCAGCAGTGCCAGGCCGACCGGGGAGCTGTTTTTT. Protein product: CASSARPTGELFF.

This sequence joins TRBV7-2 and TRBJ2-7, with a tentative D call TRBD2 (5 bases). CDR1 is SGHTA and CDR2 is FQGNSA in the germline V gene. CDR3 length: 14 amino acids. Trimming pared 5 bases from V and 7 bases from J, leaving 18 bases between. The CDR3 DNA reads TGTGCCAGCAGCGCGGACCCCGGCCGGGGAGAGCAGTACTTC. It specifies CASSADPGRGEQYF.

This clonotype was detected a few times. The gene calls are TRBV5-1 and TRBJ2-7, with D uncertain. The germline V gene has CDR1 SGHRS and CDR2 YFSETQ. The CDR3 runs 15 residues. Trimming left V 0 bases short and J 0 bases short, with 10 bases between. Written as DNA, the CDR3 is TGCGCCAGCAGCTTGGTCCCGGAAGGCTCCTACGAGCAGTACTTC. Translated, it gives CASSLVPEGSYEQYF.

This clonotype appeared a few times. J is TRBJ2-7 and V is TRBV7-2; TRBD1 matches 12 bases. CDR1 and CDR2 (germline): SGHTA, FQGNSA. CDR3 length: 15 residues. The J segment lost 3 bases and the V segment lost 5 bases, leaving 5 bases of the junction unmatched. The CDR3 reads CASSPGTGGIYEQYF. The CDR3 coding sequence is TGTGCCAGCAGCCCCGGGACAGGGGGCATCTACGAGCAGTACTTC.

In this sample, this clonotype turned up many times. V usage is TRBV18 and J usage is TRBJ2-7; TRBD1 or TRBD2 may be the D gene (5 bases each). The CDR3 has 16 amino acids. Trimming pared 3 bases from V and 4 bases from J, leaving 19 bases between. Germline CDR1 and CDR2: KGHSH and LQKENI. The DNA for the CDR3 is TGTGCCAGCTCACCGCCCGGGACCGGGGCTTTATACGAGCAGTACTTC. This codes for CASSPPGTGALYEQYF.

This clonotype was picked up a small number of times. The rearrangement uses TRBV11-2 and TRBJ2-1, with D possibly being TRBD2 (6 bases). CDR3 length: 17 residues. The V and J ends lost 5 bases and 2 bases respectively, with 19 bases between them. The germline V gene encodes CDR1 SGHAT and CDR2 FQNNGV. The CDR3: CASSQRRAAGTYNEQFF. For the CDR3, the DNA is TGTGCCAGCAGCCAAAGGCGGGCAGCGGGCACCTACAATGAGCAGTTCTTC.

This clonotype was seen a handful of times. The chain joins TRBV6-6 to TRBJ1-2; perhaps TRBD1 as D (5 bases). Trimming took 7 bases from V and 6 from J, leaving 18 bases between them. CDR1 and CDR2 (germline): MNHNY, SVGAGI (reference sequence). The CDR3 extends over 14 amino acids. The CDR3, as DNA: TGTGCCAGCAAATCTGAGGGGACTACTGATGGCTACACCTTC. It codes for CASKSEGTTDGYTF.

The chain carries TRBV7-2 and TRBJ1-2; 8 bases align to TRBD1. The CDR3 has 13 residues. V was clipped by 4 bases and J by 7 bases; unmatched bases: 5. In germline, CDR1 is SGHTA, CDR2 FQGNSA. CDR3 residues: CASSSFRGPGYTF. The CDR3 DNA follows: TGTGCCAGCAGCTCATTCAGGGGGCCTGGCTACACCTTC. The full variable domain, rest sourced from reference TRBV7-2 and TRBJ1-2, is GAGVSQSPSNKVTEKGKDVELRCDPISGHTALYWYRQSLGQGLEFLIYFQGNSAPDKSGLPSDRFSAERTGGSVSTLTIQRTQQEDSAVYLCASSSFRGPGYTFGSGTRLTVV.

This clonotype was seen a handful of times. The genes are TRBV30 and TRBJ2-1; D is possibly TRBD2 (6 bases). CDR1 and CDR2 from the germline V gene are GTSNPN and SVGIG (reference sequence). This CDR3 is built from 18 residues. Trimming left V 1 base short and J 2 bases short, with 21 bases between. In nucleotides, the CDR3 is TGTGCCTGGAGTGCAACCGACCCCCGGCGGGGACCCTACAATGAGCAGTTCTTC. Its translation is CAWSATDPRRGPYNEQFF. The full variable domain, in which reference TRBV30 and TRBJ2-1 provide the parts outside the CDR3, is SQTIHQWPATLVQPVGSPLSLECTVEGTSNPNLYWYRQAAGRGLQLLFYSVGIGQISSEVPQNLSASRPQDRQFILSSKKLLLSDSGFYLCAWSATDPRRGPYNEQFFGPGTRLTVL.

This clonotype turned up a few times. The CDR3 sequence is CASWWLAGRETQYF. The CDR3 DNA reads TGCGCCAGCTGGTGGCTAGCGGGGAGGGAGACCCAGTACTTC. The chain is built from TRBV5-1 and TRBJ2-5; 9 bases match TRBD2. V lost 7 bases, J lost 5 bases, and 9 bases stayed unmatched. In germline, CDR1 is SGHRS, CDR2 YFSETQ. This CDR3 contains 14 residues.

This clonotype has more than one count but fewer than ten. This rearrangement joins TRBV20-1 to TRBJ2-1; 8 nucleotides agree with TRBD1. V lost 3 bases and J lost 8; bases outside the gene matches: 9. Germline V gene lookup returns CDR1 DFQATT and CDR2 SNEGSKA (reference sequence). The CDR3 sequence is 14 residues long. The CDR3 protein is CSARDRVGIDEQFF. CDR3 nucleotides: TGCAGTGCTAGGGACAGGGTGGGTATAGATGAGCAGTTCTTC.

This clonotype has a handful of counts. This chain links TRBV6-5 with TRBJ1-5; 11 nucleotides agree with TRBD1. This CDR3 comprises 15 residues. The junction had 2 bases not matched to a gene; V was cut back by 6 bases and J by 1 base. Germline loops: CDR1 MNHEY, CDR2 SVGAGI. CDR3 sequence (DNA): TGTGCCAGCAGCCGGGACAGGGGGAGCAATCAGCCCCAGCATTTT. It is translated as CASSRDRGSNQPQHF.

This clonotype was found a few times. The CDR3 here is CSARRDQNTEAFF. DNA of the CDR3: TGCAGTGCTAGGCGGGATCAGAACACTGAAGCTTTCTTT. This chain connects TRBV20-1 to TRBJ1-1; D call uncertain. The CDR3 length is 13 residues. Germline CDR1 DFQATT, CDR2 SNEGSKA (reference sequence). With 3 bases removed from V and 1 base from J, the gap between germline ends came to 9 bases.

The chain couples TRBV5-1 to TRBJ1-2; the match to TRBD1 covers 8 bases. The germline gives CDR1 SGHRS, CDR2 YFSETQ. The junction had 8 bases not matched to a gene; V was cut back by 0 bases and J by 1 base. The CDR3 is 17 amino acids. The CDR3 spells CASSLGPGGDINYGYTF. In nucleotides, the CDR3 is TGCGCCAGCAGCTTGGGTCCAGGGGGCGATATTAACTATGGCTACACCTTC.

The chain links TRBV19 to TRBJ2-7; D is unclear. Germline V gene lookup returns CDR1 LNHDA and CDR2 SQIVND (reference sequence). V lost 3 bases and J lost 4, with 10 bases in between. This CDR3 contains 13 residues. The CDR3 spells CASSMGRTYEQYF. Written as DNA, the CDR3 is TGTGCCAGTAGTATGGGCAGAACGTACGAGCAGTACTTC.

This clonotype was counted a few times. The chain has TRBV24-1 and TRBJ2-7, with 8 bases identical to TRBD2. J was trimmed by 5 bases and V by 6 bases; bases with no gene match: 8. The CDR3 consists of 14 residues. Looked up from germline, CDR1 is KGHDR and CDR2 is SFDVKD. CDR3 sequence reads: CATSQSGSLDEQYF. The DNA for the CDR3 is TGTGCCACCAGTCAGAGCGGGAGCCTAGACGAGCAGTACTTC.

V and J are TRBV21-1 and TRBJ2-2. TRBV21-1 is described as a pseudogene. CDR3 length equals 11 residues. The CDR3 here is CASRPTGELFF. CDR3 in DNA: TGTGCCAGCAGGCCTACCGGGGAGCTGTTTTTT.

This clonotype has only a few counts. This chain uses TRBV12-3 or TRBV12-4 with TRBJ2-3; D unclear. This CDR3 has 15 amino acids. V shed 6 bases and J shed 4 bases, with 17 bases lying between them. CDR3 region: CASRSMTNRADTQYF. DNA for the CDR3: TGTGCCAGCAGGTCCATGACAAATCGCGCAGATACGCAGTATTTT.

In its sample, this clonotype was seen a few times. The chain uses TRBV6-1 and TRBJ2-5; no definite D call. This CDR3 has 15 residues. The germline V gene encodes CDR1 MNHNS and CDR2 SASEGT. The ends were cut back, 1 base at V and 5 bases at J, with 14 bases in the middle. The chain's CDR3 is CASSEGVGSLETQYF. As DNA, the CDR3 is TGTGCCAGCAGTGAAGGCGTAGGGTCGTTGGAGACCCAGTACTTC.

This clonotype appeared a few times. The chain links TRBV14 to TRBJ2-7, with 8 positions matching TRBD1. CDR1 is SGHDN, CDR2 FVKESK, per germline. The CDR3 extends over 15 amino acids. V gave up 4 bases and J gave up 2 bases; unmatched junction bases: 7. The DNA of the CDR3 is TGTGCCAGCAGCCGGACAGGGAAAACGGCCTACGAGCAGTACTTC. It specifies CASSRTGKTAYEQYF.

The chain has TRBV18 and TRBJ2-7; 8 bases line up with TRBD1. Germline V gene sequence: CDR1 KGHSH, CDR2 LQKENI. The CDR3 is 16 residues long. The junction had 8 bases not matched to a gene; V was cut back by 1 base and J by 3 bases. The CDR3 reads CASSPRGTGRIYEQYF. The DNA of the CDR3 is TGTGCCAGCTCACCACGAGGGACAGGACGAATCTACGAGCAGTACTTC.

The chain carries TRBV7-8 and TRBJ2-3; D is possibly TRBD1 or TRBD2 (7 bases each). The germline gives CDR1 SGHVS, CDR2 FQNEAQ. Trimming shortened V by 0 bases and J by 5 bases, and 12 bases separated the two germline ends. The CDR3 loop spans 15 amino acids. DNA of the CDR3: TGTGCCAGCAGCTTAGCGATCAGGGGGGGAGATACGCAGTATTTT. Protein: CASSLAIRGGDTQYF.